The present TCR beta chain was sequenced within a study of shared clonotypes between healthy human individuals. About the study: Per donor, CD8 memory used one plate, CD8 naive used two, CD4 memory used three and CD4 naive used three.

CD45RO-negative CD8 cells positively selected for CCR7 made up the naive population, which excluded terminally differentiated effector memory CD45RA+ cells. The protocol was immunoSEQ multiplex PCR, while the TCRdb copy is restricted to in-frame clones and leaves out a portion. The sample gives 550,000 to 600,000 clones, about 98% of which show up once; 0.3% to 0.35% is in the top ten. The CDR3 consists of 15 residues. Trimming at V came to 5 bases and at J to 5 bases, leaving 9 bases not matched to a gene. From germline, CDR1 is SGHVS and CDR2 FQNEAQ. The chain couples TRBV7-8 to TRBJ2-3, with 8 positions matching TRBD2. Sequencing used naive CD8+ T cells sorted from blood. The clonotype originates from a man aged 30-40 years in good health. Written as DNA, the CDR3 is TGTGCCAGCAGCCCTCATAGCGGGACGGTAGATACGCAGTATTTT. It is translated as CASSPHSGTVDTQYF.